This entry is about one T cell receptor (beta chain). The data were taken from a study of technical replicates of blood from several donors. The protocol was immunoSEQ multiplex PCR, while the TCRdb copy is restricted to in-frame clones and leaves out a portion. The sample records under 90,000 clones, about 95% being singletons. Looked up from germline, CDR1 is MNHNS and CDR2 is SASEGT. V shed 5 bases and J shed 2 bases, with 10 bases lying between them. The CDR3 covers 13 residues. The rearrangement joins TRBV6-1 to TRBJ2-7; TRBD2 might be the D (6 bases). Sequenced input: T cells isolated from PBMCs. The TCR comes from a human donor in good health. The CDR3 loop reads CASSWAGTYEQYF. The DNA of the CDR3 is TGTGCCAGCAGTTGGGCGGGAACCTACGAGCAGTACTTC.